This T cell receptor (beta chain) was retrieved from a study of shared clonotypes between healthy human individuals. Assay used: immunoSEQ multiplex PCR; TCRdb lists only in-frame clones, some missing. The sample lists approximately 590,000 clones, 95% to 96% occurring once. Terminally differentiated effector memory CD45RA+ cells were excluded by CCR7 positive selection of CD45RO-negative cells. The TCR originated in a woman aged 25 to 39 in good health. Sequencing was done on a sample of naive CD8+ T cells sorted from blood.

This CDR3 reads CASSLGRDFSYEQYF. As DNA, the CDR3 is TGCGCCAGCAGCTTGGGTCGGGACTTCTCCTACGAGCAGTACTTC. This chain links TRBV5-1 with TRBJ2-7; TRBD2 might be the D (6 bases). Germline CDR1 SGHRS, CDR2 YFSETQ. The CDR3 length is 15 residues. V dropped 0 bases and J dropped 0 bases, with 10 bases sitting between them.